Below are 20 T cell receptor beta chains sequenced from a single sample in a study of blood T cell repertoires in COVID-19. The method was immunoSEQ multiplex PCR; TCRdb's version includes in-frame clones alone and lacks a portion of them. The repertoire has roughly 250,000 clones, around nine tenths of them found once; the top ten carry 8.5% to 10%. The sample was peripheral blood. These receptors were obtained from a man aged 40-49 years who had recovered from COVID-19.

This chain connects TRBV10-1 to TRBJ2-2; TRBD1 is a possible D gene (5 bases). Germline assignment: CDR1 WNHNN and CDR2 SYGVQD (reference sequence). The germline V and J ends were trimmed by 2 bases and 2 bases, with 9 bases remaining between them. The CDR3 spans 15 residues. This CDR3 reads CASSEGQGNTGELFF. The CDR3 nucleotides read TGCGCCAGCAGTGAGGGGCAGGGAAACACCGGGGAGCTGTTTTTT.

The V gene is TRBV29-1, the J gene TRBJ2-3, with 13 bases lining up with TRBD2. V was pared by 5 bases and J by 6 bases, with 11 bases of the junction left unmatched. This CDR3 has 16 residues. Germline V lookup: CDR1 SQVTM, CDR2 ANQGSEA. The CDR3 nucleotides read TGCAGCGTTTACGCGACTAGCGGGGGGCTGGCGGATACGCAGTATTTT. This encodes CSVYATSGGLADTQYF.

CDR3 sequence: CASSLGYRQSLNTEAFF. For the CDR3, the DNA is TGTGCCAGCAGCTTAGGATATCGACAGAGTCTGAACACTGAAGCTTTCTTT. The rearrangement uses TRBV11-3 and TRBJ1-1, with D maybe TRBD1 (5 bases). Trimming took 1 base from V and 0 from J, leaving 15 bases between them. The CDR3 loop spans 17 amino acids. The germline gives CDR1 SGHNT, CDR2 YENEEA.

This clone was counted a few times. The chain combines TRBV4-3 with TRBJ1-5, with 8 bases matching TRBD1. Trimming at V came to 2 bases and at J to 7 bases, leaving 7 bases not matched to a gene. Germline loops: CDR1 LGHNA, CDR2 YSLEER. The CDR3 has 15 amino acids. The DNA for the CDR3 is TGCGCCAGCAGCCAATCGACAGGGGCGGGACAGCCCCAGCATTTT. It encodes CASSQSTGAGQPQHF.

This chain links TRBV19 with TRBJ1-1, with TRBD1 matching over 12 bases. The CDR3 spans 18 residues. Trimming removed 4 bases from V and 5 bases from J; junction bases left unmatched: 14. Per germline, CDR1 LNHDA and CDR2 SQIVND (reference sequence). As DNA, the CDR3 is TGTGCCAGTAGTACTCGGGACAGGGGGCTCTCACTGGGGACTGAAGCTTTCTTT. It translates to CASSTRDRGLSLGTEAFF.

V and J are TRBV27 and TRBJ1-2, with a tentative D call TRBD1 (5 bases). Germline lookup yields CDR1 MNHEY and CDR2 SMNVEV (reference sequence). This CDR3 has 11 amino acids. V gave up 6 bases and J gave up 4 bases, with 6 bases separating them. The CDR3 here is CASRDSYGYTF. In DNA form, the CDR3 reads TGTGCCAGCAGAGACAGCTATGGCTACACCTTC.

This chain uses TRBV27 with TRBJ2-5; 7 bases agree with TRBD2. CDR1 MNHEY and CDR2 SMNVEV come from the germline V gene (reference sequence). The CDR3 runs to 13 residues. V shed 6 bases and J 9 bases; nucleotides not matched to a gene: 10. CDR3: CASRAANRGAQYF. DNA for the CDR3: TGTGCCAGCAGGGCAGCTAACCGGGGGGCCCAGTACTTC.

This clone was seen just once. The CDR3 here is CASSYWADSNQPQHF. The CDR3 coding sequence is TGTGCCAGCAGTTATTGGGCAGATAGCAATCAGCCCCAGCATTTT. This chain uses TRBV6-6 with TRBJ1-5; D call uncertain. Germline loops: CDR1 MNHNY, CDR2 SVGAGI (reference sequence). Trimming removed 3 bases at V and 0 bases at J, with 9 bases between. The CDR3 consists of 15 residues.

This clone was detected only a few times. This chain joins TRBV6-5 and TRBJ1-5; maybe TRBD1 (5 bases). Germline V gives CDR1 MNHEY, CDR2 SVGAGI. Trimming stripped 6 bases from V and 9 bases from J, with 12 bases between. The CDR3 loop spans 12 amino acids. The CDR3 region is CASSQLGGPQHF. DNA for the CDR3: TGTGCCAGCAGCCAGTTGGGGGGGCCCCAGCATTTT.

The J gene is TRBJ1-5, the V gene TRBV30; D unresolved. The length of the CDR3 is 18 residues. V was shortened by 0 bases and J by 3 bases, with 21 bases between the two germline ends. Germline V gene data show CDR1 as GTSNPN and CDR2 as SVGIG (reference sequence). In DNA form, the CDR3 reads TGTGCCTGGAGTGTAGCCGGGAAACTTTCCCGCCACAATCAGCCCCAGCATTTT. Its translation: CAWSVAGKLSRHNQPQHF. The whole variable domain, remainder taken from reference TRBV30 and TRBJ1-5, is SQTIHQWPATLVQPVGSPLSLECTVEGTSNPNLYWYRQAAGRGLQLLFYSVGIGQISSEVPQNLSASRPQDRQFILSSKKLLLSDSGFYLCAWSVAGKLSRHNQPQHFGDGTRLSIL.

CDR3 coding DNA: TGTGCCAGCAAAACAGGGGCTATGAACACTGAAGCTTTCTTT. Amino acids: CASKTGAMNTEAFF. The V gene is TRBV6-5, the J gene TRBJ1-1; 7 nucleotides match TRBD1. Trimming took 7 bases from V and 0 from J; bases not matched to a gene: 5. CDR1 MNHEY and CDR2 SVGAGI come from the germline V gene. The CDR3 sequence is 14 residues long.

V usage is TRBV5-1 and J usage is TRBJ2-5, with 8 bases aligning to TRBD2. Germline values: CDR1 SGHRS, CDR2 YFSETQ. The CDR3 has 14 residues. Losses at the gene ends were 4 bases for V and 2 bases for J; bases not matched to a gene: 4. CDR3 amino acids: CASSTSGLQETQYF. The CDR3 region has the DNA TGCGCCAGCAGCACTAGCGGCCTGCAAGAGACCCAGTACTTC.

The V gene is TRBV15, the J gene TRBJ1-1; D is uncertain. The CDR3 is 15 residues long. Germline V lookup: CDR1 LNHNV, CDR2 YYDKDF (reference sequence). The V and J ends lost 0 bases and 4 bases respectively, with 12 bases between them. CDR3 sequence reads: CATSREKPGLTEAFF. In nucleotides, the CDR3 is TGTGCCACCAGCAGAGAGAAACCAGGTCTCACTGAAGCTTTCTTT.

The chain recombines TRBV11-2 with TRBJ2-3; D possibly corresponds to TRBD2 (6 bases). Germline V gene lookup returns CDR1 SGHAT and CDR2 FQNNGV. This CDR3 comprises 15 residues. V lost 1 base, J lost 0 bases, and 8 bases lay in between. The DNA for the CDR3 is TGTGCCAGCAGCTTAGTAGCGGCGAGCACAGATACGCAGTATTTT. Residues: CASSLVAASTDTQYF.

V and J are TRBV19 and TRBJ1-1, with 7 bases that match TRBD1. The CDR3 runs to 12 residues. The V gene end was trimmed by 7 bases and the J gene end by 6 bases; junction bases not matched to a gene: 5. CDR1 LNHDA and CDR2 SQIVND come from the germline V gene (reference sequence). The CDR3 DNA reads as TGTGCCAGTACCTACAGGGGCTCTGAAGCTTTCTTT. It encodes CASTYRGSEAFF.

The V call is TRBV10-3, the J call TRBJ2-2, with 14 bases matching TRBD2. The CDR3 loop spans 16 amino acids. The junction had 7 bases not matched to a gene; V was cut back by 6 bases and J by 7 bases. CDR1 is ENHRY and CDR2 is SYGVKD in the germline V gene. CDR3 amino acids: CAIRATSGGANGELFF. The CDR3 DNA sequence: TGTGCCATCAGAGCGACTAGCGGGGGGGCCAACGGGGAGCTGTTTTTT.

The V call is TRBV5-1, the J call TRBJ1-3; D not certain. Per germline, CDR1 SGHRS and CDR2 YFSETQ. V lost 4 bases, J lost 4 bases, and 15 bases lay in between. This CDR3 spans 15 amino acids. DNA for the CDR3: TGCGCCAGCAGCAACCTGCCAGTGGGCGGAAACACCATATATTTT. Protein sequence: CASSNLPVGGNTIYF. The full variable domain, completed using reference TRBV5-1 and TRBJ1-3, is KAGVTQTPRYLIKTRGQQVTLSCSPISGHRSVSWYQQTPGQGLQFLFEYFSETQRNKGNFPGRFSGRQFSNSRSEMNVSTLELGDSALYLCASSNLPVGGNTIYFGEGSWLTVV.

The chain is built from TRBV2 and TRBJ2-7; 9 nucleotides line up with TRBD1. V dropped 8 bases and J dropped 2; count of bases not matched to a gene: 19. The CDR3 is 18 amino acids. Germline values: CDR1 SNHLY, CDR2 FYNNEI. This CDR3 is CASSLGQGSPKRAYEQYF. CDR3 bases: TGTGCCAGCTCGTTGGGACAGGGATCCCCAAAGCGCGCCTACGAGCAGTACTTC. The full variable domain, in which reference TRBV2 and TRBJ2-7 provide the parts outside the CDR3, is EPEVTQTPSHQVTQMGQEVILRCVPISNHLYFYWYRQILGQKVEFLVSFYNNEISEKSEIFDDQFSVERPDGSNFTLKIRSTKLEDSAMYFCASSLGQGSPKRAYEQYFGPGTRLTVT.

The V call is TRBV10-3, the J call TRBJ1-1; 7 bases are a match to TRBD1. The CDR3 totals 15 residues. Germline assignment: CDR1 ENHRY and CDR2 SYGVKD. The V segment lost 4 bases and the J segment 3 bases; nucleotides outside the gene matches: 8. The CDR3: CAISGGQGVYTEAFF. Written as DNA, the CDR3 is TGTGCCATCAGTGGGGGCCAGGGGGTATACACTGAAGCTTTCTTT.

The chain employs TRBV6-5 and TRBJ1-5, with TRBD1 identical over 7 bases. The V gene end was trimmed by 5 bases and the J gene end by 7 bases; junction bases not matched to a gene: 8. The CDR3 runs to 14 residues. Germline V CDR1 and CDR2: MNHEY, SVGAGI. In DNA, the CDR3 is TGTGCCAGCAGTCTTACAGGGGCGCGGCAGCCCCAGCATTTT. Residues: CASSLTGARQPQHF.